This T cell receptor (beta chain) was retrieved from a study of technical replicates of blood from a handful of donors (dated by TCRdb to 2015 to 2018). Remarks on this clone: The antigen it recognizes is unknown. No base-level quality is on record; no much larger clone is a single base apart.

The CDR3 runs 16 amino acids, cysteine and phenylalanine included. Only CDR3 DNA remains: 48 bases, in frame from the first base. CDR1 and CDR2 (SEHNR, FQNEAQ) derive from the germline V gene (reference sequence). At the junction V is shortened by 5 bases and J by 2 bases; bases outside the gene matches: 6. Libraries were constructed by the immunoSEQ multiplex PCR assay. In its TCRdb copy, this immuneACCESS table keeps in-frame sequences only and misses some clones. Where compared with another copy, unresolved V genes explain less than half of these, and the others have no known cause. Here the sample has approximately 76,000 clones; 90% to 95% occur a single time. Around 0.24% of the sample is held by the ten biggest clonotypes.

Sequencing used T cells isolated from PBMCs. This TCR was recovered from a human donor in good health. In this chain, TRBV7-9 is recombined with TRBJ2-3; TRBD2 fits 11 bases in the junction. This receptor has the CDR3 CASSLVAGGHTDTQYF. The nucleotide sequence is given as TGTGCCAGCAGCCTCGTAGCGGGGGGGCACACAGATACGCAGTATTTT.